What follows is one T cell receptor (beta chain) and its context. Which antigen it targets is not known. No much larger clone exists at a distance of one base, and base qualities are not known. CDR3 length: 16 amino acids, cysteine to phenylalanine. Only CDR3 DNA remains: 48 bases, in frame from the first base. CDR1 and CDR2, looked up from the germline V gene, are MNHEY and SVGAGI. A distance of 16 bases separates the germline ends of V and J, which lose 4 bases and 3 bases respectively. The treatment or condition label of this sample denotes: allogeneic hematopoietic cell transplantation with graft depleted of TCRalphabeta T cells and CD19 B cells. The transplant recipients were children given TCRalphabeta/CD19-depleted allogeneic hematopoietic cell grafts. The data originate from a study of T-cell reconstitution after alpha-beta-depleted transplantation in children (dated by TCRdb to the mid-2010s). Background on the whole study: Using TCR repertoire profiling, the study followed T-cell immune reconstitution in a quantitative way in children after TCRalphabeta/CD19-depleted allogeneic hematopoietic cell transplantation.

The paper as a whole reports these results and caveats: In some patients, the high TCRbeta diversity seen at day 60 was put down to recipient T cells and intrathymic progenitors that had survived conditioning. Over the following months the frequencies of hyperexpanded clones went down, and after one year T-cell counts and TCRbeta diversity were mostly credited to newly produced T cells. The apparently early recovery of alphabetaT-cell counts about two months after transplant reportedly depended on only several hundred rapidly expanded clones that came from non-depleted graft cells.

The library came from PCR. The listed sequencing device is Illumina HiSeq 2500. To normalize quantification of the TCRbeta repertoire, the TCR libraries were built with molecular barcoding that relied on unique molecular identifiers. TCRdb trimmed the raw reads at Q25, called clones with MiXCR and kept productive beta chains. Rows matching on CDR3 protein sequence are summarized as one entry with the most common DNA and genes. In all, the sample holds about 980,000 distinct CDR3 sequences, and about 30% of those were seen once. The ten largest clonotypes hold about 28% of the sample. The V and J genes are TRBV6-5 and TRBJ1-3; the D region possibly corresponds to TRBD1 (6 bases align). This sequence originates from a boy in the first two years of life who had a stem cell transplant for SCID, so the T cells may come from the graft donor. The sequences come from PBMCs, mostly from graft donor cells, collected 360 days after TCRalphabeta/CD19-depleted stem cell transplant. Here is the DNA: TGTGCCAGCAGTTTTGGGGGGCGGTTTAGTGGAAACACCATATATTTT. Its product reads: CASSFGGRFSGNTIYF.